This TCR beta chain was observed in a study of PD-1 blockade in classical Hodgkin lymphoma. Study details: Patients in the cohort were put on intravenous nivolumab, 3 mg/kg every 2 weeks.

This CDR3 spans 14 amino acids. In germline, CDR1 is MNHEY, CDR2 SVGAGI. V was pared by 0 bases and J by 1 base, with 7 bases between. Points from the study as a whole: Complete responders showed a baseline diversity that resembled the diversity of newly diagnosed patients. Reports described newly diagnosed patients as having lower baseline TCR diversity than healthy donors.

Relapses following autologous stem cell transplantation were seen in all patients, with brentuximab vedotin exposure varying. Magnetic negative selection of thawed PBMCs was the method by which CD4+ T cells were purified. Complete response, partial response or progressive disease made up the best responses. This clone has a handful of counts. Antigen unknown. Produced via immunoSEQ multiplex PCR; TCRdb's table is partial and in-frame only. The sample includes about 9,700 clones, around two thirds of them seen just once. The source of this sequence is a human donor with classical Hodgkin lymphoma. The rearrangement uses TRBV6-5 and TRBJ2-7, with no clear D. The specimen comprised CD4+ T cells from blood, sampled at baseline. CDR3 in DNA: TGTGCCAGCAGTTACTCTCCGGATTCCTACGAGCAGTACTTC. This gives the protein CASSYSPDSYEQYF.